The T cell receptor (beta chain) under discussion was sequenced for a study of blood T cell repertoires in COVID-19. Libraries were prepared by immunoSEQ multiplex PCR; TCRdb keeps only in-frame clonotypes and omits some of them. The top ten hold about 1.2% of the sample, which has about 300,000 clones, around nine tenths seen once. The CDR3 is made up of 20 amino acids. The count of this clone is one. One junction end disagrees with the germline gene, perhaps due to a read error. The TCR sequence derives from a man aged 65 to 85 with acute or convalescent COVID-19. The genes are TRBV6-7 and TRBJ2-1; 12 bases align to TRBD2. TRBV6-7 is filed as an ORF, its function uncertain. The sample taken for sequencing was peripheral blood. The chain's CDR3 is CASSSPALAGGAGFYKEQFF. The CDR3 DNA sequence: TGTGCCAGCAGTTCCCCCGCCCTAGCGGGGGGGGCAGGTTTCTACAAAGAGCAGTTCTTC.